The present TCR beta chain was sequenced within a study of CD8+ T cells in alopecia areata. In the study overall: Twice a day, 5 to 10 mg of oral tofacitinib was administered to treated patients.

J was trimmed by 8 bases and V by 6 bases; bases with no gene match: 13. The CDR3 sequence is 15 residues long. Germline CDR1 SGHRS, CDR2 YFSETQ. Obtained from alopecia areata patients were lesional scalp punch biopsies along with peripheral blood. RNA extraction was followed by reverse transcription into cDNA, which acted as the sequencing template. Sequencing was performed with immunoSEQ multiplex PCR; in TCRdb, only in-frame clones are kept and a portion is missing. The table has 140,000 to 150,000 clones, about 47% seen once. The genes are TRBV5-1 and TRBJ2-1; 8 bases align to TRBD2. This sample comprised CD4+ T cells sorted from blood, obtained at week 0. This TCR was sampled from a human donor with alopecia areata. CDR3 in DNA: TGCGCCAGCACTTCTCTGGGGACTAGGGGTGATGAGCAGTTCTTC. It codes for CASTSLGTRGDEQFF.